The 21 T cell receptor beta chains below come from one sample, sequenced in a study of control samples from healthy donors and cancer patients. Repertoires were generated with immunoSEQ multiplex PCR, while TCRdb's copy carries only in-frame clones and drops some. This table has 150,000 to 200,000 clones, around nine tenths appearing once. Material: blood. These receptors were collected from a woman in her 30s in good health.

This rearrangement joins TRBV11-2 to TRBJ2-7; 9 positions agree with TRBD1. Germline V CDR1 and CDR2: SGHAT, FQNNGV. J lost 6 bases, V lost 8 bases, and 11 bases had no gene match. This CDR3 comprises 14 residues. The CDR3 region has the DNA TGTGCCAGCCGAATCGCCGGGACAGGGACCGAGCAGTACTTC. Its translation is CASRIAGTGTEQYF.

The CDR3 coding sequence is TGTGCCAGCAGTGAAATAGGGACAGGGGCCTACGAGCAGTACTTC. This codes for CASSEIGTGAYEQYF. The V call is TRBV2, the J call TRBJ2-7, with 10 nucleotides matching TRBD1. Germline values: CDR1 SNHLY, CDR2 FYNNEI. Unmatched junction bases numbered 3, after V lost 2 bases and J lost 2 bases. The CDR3 consists of 15 residues.

This clone was seen a single time. The V call is TRBV9, the J call TRBJ2-7; D might be TRBD2 (5 bases). Between the trimmed V and J ends, which lost 4 bases and 1 base, there was a span of 9 bases. Per germline, CDR1 SGDLS and CDR2 YYNGEE. This CDR3 is built from 13 residues. In DNA form, the CDR3 reads TGTGCCAGCAGCCCTTCGGGGTCCTACGAGCAGTACTTC. As protein: CASSPSGSYEQYF.

The rearrangement links TRBV6-6 to TRBJ1-2, with D unclear. The CDR3 has 15 residues. The V end lost 7 bases, the J end lost 0 bases, and 15 bases lay between the germline ends. Germline V gene sequence: CDR1 MNHNY, CDR2 SVGAGI (reference sequence). The CDR3 DNA reads as TGTGCCAGCACGATCCGGACGTCTGCTAACTATGGCTACACCTTC. This translates into CASTIRTSANYGYTF.

The V and J genes are TRBV9 and TRBJ2-2; 12 bases are a match to TRBD1. V shed 2 bases and J 7 bases; nucleotides not matched to a gene: 6. The CDR3 runs 16 residues. The germline V gene has CDR1 SGDLS and CDR2 YYNGEE. The CDR3 is CASSVSGTGGIGELFF. Here the CDR3 DNA reads TGTGCCAGCAGCGTCTCCGGGACAGGGGGCATCGGGGAGCTGTTTTTT.

This clone was counted only a few times. This chain connects TRBV4-3 to TRBJ2-3; 9 bases map to TRBD2. This CDR3 comprises 17 residues. Germline CDR1 is LGHNA and CDR2 is YSLEER. Unmatched junction bases numbered 13, after V lost 5 bases and J lost 4 bases. For the CDR3, the DNA is TGCGCCAGCAGCTACAACGGACTAGCGAACGGGGCAGATACGCAGTATTTT. It yields the protein CASSYNGLANGADTQYF.

The chain employs TRBV4-1 and TRBJ2-1, with no clear D. The ends were cut back, 0 bases at V and 9 bases at J, with 15 bases in the middle. CDR1 and CDR2 (germline): MGHRA, YSYEKL. The CDR3 loop spans 15 amino acids. CDR3: CASSQDTMQLGEQFF. CDR3 nucleotides: TGCGCCAGCAGCCAAGATACGATGCAGCTGGGTGAGCAGTTCTTC.

V gene TRBV5-6 combines with J gene TRBJ2-7; a weak D match, TRBD1 (5 bases). CDR1 and CDR2 from the germline V gene are SGHDT and YYEEEE. The CDR3 is 13 residues long. With 1 base removed from V and 3 bases from J, the gap between germline ends came to 8 bases. The CDR3 region is CASSLFTGYEQYF. CDR3 sequence (DNA): TGTGCCAGCAGCTTGTTCACAGGCTACGAGCAGTACTTC.

The chain links TRBV28 to TRBJ1-3; 7 bases align to TRBD1. Germline CDR1 MDHEN, CDR2 SYDVKM. The V and J ends lost 5 bases and 4 bases, in that order; junction bases with no gene match: 5. The CDR3 has 14 amino acids. CDR3: CASSPTGNGNTIYF. The CDR3 DNA follows: TGTGCCAGCAGTCCGACAGGGAACGGAAACACCATATATTTT.

The chain has TRBV6-5 and TRBJ2-5, with TRBD2 matching over 8 bases. Germline values: CDR1 MNHEY, CDR2 SVGAGI. This CDR3 is 15 amino acids long. The trim removed 4 bases at V and 2 bases at J, leaving 6 bases unmatched. This CDR3 reads CASSSAGGGQETQYF. In DNA form, the CDR3 reads TGTGCCAGCAGTTCCGCGGGAGGTGGACAAGAGACCCAGTACTTC.

The chain couples TRBV4-2 to TRBJ2-1; D ambiguous. The V end lost 4 bases, the J end lost 5 bases, and 18 bases lay between the germline ends. This CDR3 is 16 amino acids long. Germline CDR1 is LGHNA and CDR2 is YNFKEQ. The CDR3 here is CASSPDLLVEDNEQFF. CDR3 coding DNA: TGTGCCAGCAGCCCCGATCTCCTAGTCGAGGACAATGAGCAGTTCTTC.

This chain connects TRBV5-4 to TRBJ2-5; no reliable D call. Trimming removed 0 bases from V and 2 bases from J, with 8 bases in between. The germline V gene has CDR1 SGHNT and CDR2 YYREEE (reference sequence). The CDR3 runs 14 residues. The CDR3 spells CASSLVTQQETQYF. The CDR3 DNA follows: TGTGCCAGCAGCTTGGTGACCCAACAAGAGACCCAGTACTTC.

V gene TRBV11-1 combines with J gene TRBJ2-7; unclear D gene. Germline V gene data show CDR1 as SGHAT and CDR2 as FQDESV (reference sequence). The CDR3 length is 14 residues. Deletions cut 0 bases from V and 0 bases from J, with 6 bases between. CDR3 in DNA: TGTGCCAGCAGCTTAGCGGAGAGCTCCTACGAGCAGTACTTC. Residues: CASSLAESSYEQYF.

V usage is TRBV3-1 (or the pseudogene TRBV3-2) and J usage is TRBJ2-5, with no clear D. The CDR3 length is 14 residues. CDR1 and CDR2 from the germline V gene are LGHDT and YNNKEL (reference sequence). Trimming took off 0 bases at V and 0 bases at J, with 5 bases between the two ends. CDR3 coding DNA: TGTGCCAGCAGCCAAGAAGCTTACCAAGAGACCCAGTACTTC. As protein: CASSQEAYQETQYF.

This sequence joins TRBV28 and TRBJ1-5; tentative D call: TRBD1 (5 bases). The CDR3 runs 15 residues. Per the germline V gene, CDR1 is MDHEN and CDR2 is SYDVKM. V was clipped by 8 bases and J by 4 bases, with 18 bases between them. CDR3: CASAAHGAGNQPQHF. The CDR3 coding sequence is TGTGCCAGCGCTGCTCATGGGGCTGGAAATCAGCCCCAGCATTTT.

The genes are TRBV3-1 (or the pseudogene TRBV3-2) and TRBJ2-7; 8 bases match TRBD2. This CDR3 spans 16 amino acids. With 4 bases clipped from V and 1 base from J, the junction kept 9 bases outside the gene matches. CDR1 and CDR2 (germline): LGHDT, YNNKEL (reference sequence). Here the CDR3 reads CASSRRSGSNSYEQYF. CDR3 coding DNA: TGTGCCAGCAGCCGAAGAAGCGGGAGCAATTCCTACGAGCAGTACTTC.

Concerning this clone: Mismatch with germline at one junction end may stem from a read error. The rearrangement uses TRBV7-7 and TRBJ2-7, with a weak D call TRBD2 (6 bases). The CDR3 runs to 16 residues. Germline CDR1 is SSHAT and CDR2 is FNYEAQ (reference sequence). The CDR3 bases are TGTGCTAGCAGCTCACTCGGAGGGCTAGCAGGCTACGAGCAGTACTTC. Its translation: CASSSLGGLAGYEQYF.

This chain uses TRBV27 with TRBJ2-6, with D uncertain. The CDR3 length is 13 residues. CDR1 and CDR2 from the germline V gene are MNHEY and SMNVEV (reference sequence). Trimming took off 3 bases at V and 3 bases at J, with 3 bases between the two ends. In DNA form, the CDR3 reads TGTGCCAGCAGTTTTCTTGGGGCCAACGTCCTGACTTTC. Amino acids: CASSFLGANVLTF.

This sequence joins TRBV7-6 and TRBJ2-3; D unresolved. Germline values: CDR1 SGHVS, CDR2 FNYEAQ. Trimming took off 5 bases at V and 0 bases at J, with 24 bases between the two ends. The CDR3 contains 19 residues. The CDR3 nucleotides are TGTGCCAGCAGCCCTCCCCGGCTCGGGCGGAGTCCTAGCACAGATACGCAGTATTTT. It encodes CASSPPRLGRSPSTDTQYF.

This clone was seen a single time. Other DNA sequences in this sample translate to the same CDR3. The CDR3 region is CASSHPDRGLTEAFF. CDR3 coding DNA: TGCGCCAGCAGCCACCCGGACAGGGGGCTCACTGAAGCTTTCTTT. This rearrangement joins TRBV4-1 to TRBJ1-1; 11 bases fit TRBD1. The CDR3 spans 15 residues. Trimming removed 3 bases from V and 4 bases from J; junction bases left unmatched: 4. Per germline, CDR1 MGHRA and CDR2 YSYEKL.

The chain has TRBV7-8 and TRBJ2-2; D gene unclear. The V end lost 0 bases, the J end lost 7 bases, and 6 bases lay between the germline ends. CDR3 length: 13 amino acids. Germline loops: CDR1 SGHVS, CDR2 FQNEAQ. The CDR3 sequence is CASSLAGIGELFF. CDR3 nucleotide sequence: TGTGCCAGCAGCTTAGCAGGGATCGGGGAGCTGTTTTTT.